This T cell receptor beta chain was identified in a study of shared clonotypes between healthy human individuals. The method was immunoSEQ multiplex PCR; TCRdb's version includes in-frame clones alone and lacks a portion of them. Here the sample spans some 200,000 clones, approximately 92% being singletons. CD45RA-negative memory and CD45RA+ naive subsets were split from the CD4+ cells. Losses at the gene ends were 2 bases for V and 6 bases for J; bases not matched to a gene: 7. Germline loops: CDR1 MNHEY, CDR2 SVGAGI. The CDR3 runs to 16 residues. The V and J genes are TRBV6-5 and TRBJ2-2; 9 nucleotides match TRBD2. Sequenced material: naive CD4+ T cells sorted from blood. Subset meaning: CD45RA+ positively selected. This TCR came from a woman in her thirties in good health. This chain's CDR3 is CASSYAASGKPGELFF. As DNA, the CDR3 is TGTGCCAGCAGTTACGCGGCTAGCGGGAAACCCGGGGAGCTGTTTTTT.